This T cell receptor beta chain stems from a study of cytomegalovirus exposure and HLA in healthy donors. The study ran its PCR with 60 Vbeta and 13 Jbeta primers. The method was immunoSEQ multiplex PCR; TCRdb's version includes in-frame clones alone and lacks a portion of them. The sample holds over 45,000 clones, around 80% seen once. The origin of this receptor is a boy aged 5 to 17 in good health and CMV-seropositive. Sequenced input: PBMCs.

The CDR3 DNA reads as TGTGCCAGCAGCTTAGGGGCTAGCGGGGGCCAAGAGACCCAGTACTTC. This sequence encodes CASSLGASGGQETQYF. The chain carries TRBV7-2 and TRBJ2-5; 10 bases line up with TRBD2. Germline CDR1 is SGHTA and CDR2 is FQGNSA. After removal of 1 base from V and 1 base from J, the junction contained 3 bases not matched to a gene. The length of the CDR3 is 16 residues.